This T cell receptor (beta chain) comes out of a study of T cells in localized non-small cell lung cancer (dated by TCRdb to the early 2020s). General notes on the study: The study analyzed T cell repertoires of 200 to 250 early-stage NSCLC patients, comparing tumors and uninvolved tumor-adjacent lungs. A mean age of approximately 70 years was recorded for the NSCLC patients, of whom under 150 were male and 85 to 110 were female. The cohort comprised 236 treatment-naïve NSCLC patients with resected, localized lung tumors.

This clone came up once. What antigen it recognizes has not been identified. It has no much larger one-base neighbor in the sample; base qualities were not kept. At diagnosis, peripheral blood, uninvolved tumor-adjacent lung and tumor were collected and were preserved as a mix of fresh-frozen and FFPE material. For TCR repertoire profiling, blood samples were analyzed as peripheral blood mononuclear cells. The immunoSEQ Assay was used to sequence TCR beta CDR3 regions from DNA. Per the original workflow: T cell density was computed as TCR beta template counts normalized to usable DNA estimated by amplifying housekeeping genes. Using the preseqR package, richness was estimated by extrapolating to 120,000 templates for tissue samples and 400,000 templates for PBMC samples. Clonality was calculated as one minus Pielou's evenness. Tissue-enriched TCRs were identified by differential abundance testing using productive amino-acid clonotypes, minimum total count 5 and alpha 0.1. Repertoire overlap between compartments was quantified with the Jaccard Index and Morisita Overlap Index. GLIPH grouped TCR beta CDR3s together with public tetramer-defined viral CDR3s, and a viral motif had to include at least three viral sequences and also show V-gene enrichment. TCRdb re-hosts the immuneACCESS table, in-frame sequences only. Its copies lack some clones; in the studies checked, an unresolved V gene accounts for under half of them, and the cause for the rest is not known. The V and J calls and clone size come from that table; D and trimming were worked out from the DNA. The sample yields more than 100,000 clones; approximately 88% were counted once. Over 1.5% of the sample rests with the top ten.

Here is what the overall study found, with its caveats: Because the study design was exploratory, TCR variables were selected using unadjusted p-values without false-discovery rate correction. Uninvolved tumor-adjacent lung showed the highest T cell clonality, higher than tumor, which suggests more focused antigenic responses in the uninvolved tumor-adjacent lung. Longer overall survival was associated with higher T cell density in blood, whereas shorter survival was associated with higher clonality in adjacent lung. A median of 57 of the top 100 tumor clones turned up in the paired uninvolved adjacent lung, and roughly 30 of those clones also ranked among the top 100 of that same adjacent lung. Because multi-region tumor sequencing was not performed, intratumor heterogeneity could not be ruled out.

The CDR3 contains 16 residues, cysteine and phenylalanine counted. Solely the CDR3 DNA is kept, with 48 bases framed from the first base. The receptor chain draws on TRBV21-1 and TRBJ2-2; TRBD1, the D gene given by the table, was not confirmed from the DNA. TRBV21-1 is given as a pseudogene. This sequence originates from a female donor aged 60 or older with stage I lung adenocarcinoma. The input for sequencing was peripheral blood, taken before any cancer treatment. The CDR3 protein is CASRETPRGAAGELFF. The bases read TGTGCCAGCAGAGAGACCCCCAGGGGCGCCGCCGGGGAGCTGTTTTTT.